The clone carrying this T cell receptor beta chain was counted ten times or more. TCR beta CDR3 sequences were amplified from RNA transcripts. TCR CDR3 regions were first amplified by RT-PCR with HTBI primers. TCRdb ran MiXCR on the multiplex PCR reads and lists one entry per CDR3 protein. The table has 130,000 or so distinct CDR3 sequences, around 21% seen once. Germline values: CDR1 DFQATT, CDR2 SNEGSKA (reference sequence). The CDR3 extends over 13 amino acids. The junction had 3 bases not matched to a gene; V was cut back by 4 bases and J by 3 bases. Those patients with uncontrolled infection, other autoimmune disease, pregnancy or lactation were excluded. These data originate in a study of T cells in Graves' hyperthyroidism and ophthalmopathy.

Sequenced sample: blood. The sequence derives from a woman in her forties or fifties with Graves' hyperthyroidism that later progressed to Graves' ophthalmopathy. The chain couples TRBV20-1 to TRBJ2-7; TRBD1 agrees at 10 bases. CDR3 DNA: TGCAGTGCTACAGGGACAGGGGACTACGAGCAGTACTTC. This sequence encodes CSATGTGDYEQYF.